Below are 9 T cell receptor beta chains sequenced from a single sample in a study of healthy donors' naive CD4 and CD8 T cells. Starting from about 470 ng of total RNA, TCR libraries were made with linear amplification. TCRdb fed the reads into MiXCR, producing one record per CDR3 protein. Altogether approximately 180,000 distinct CDR3 sequences are present, about 76% being singletons, with the ten largest covering more than 2%. The sample consisted of naive CD4+ and CD8+ T cells sorted from blood, pooled from several donors. These receptors came from a pool of human donors in good health; the sample pools cells from several healthy donors.

The rearrangement links TRBV18 to TRBJ1-2; D gene ambiguous. Per the germline V gene, CDR1 is KGHSH and CDR2 is LQKENI. The ends were cut back, 2 bases at V and 1 base at J, with 8 bases in the middle. The CDR3 is 14 amino acids. CDR3 sequence: CASSPNWDNYGYTF. The CDR3 DNA reads TGTGCCAGCTCACCAAATTGGGATAACTATGGCTACACCTTC.

The J gene is TRBJ2-7, the V gene TRBV7-8; D not resolved. CDR1 is SGHVS, CDR2 FQNEAQ, per germline. The germline V and J ends were trimmed by 1 base and 2 bases, with 9 bases remaining between them. The length of the CDR3 is 14 residues. The CDR3 region is CASSLGRVTYEQYF. CDR3 in DNA: TGTGCCAGCAGCTTAGGTCGGGTAACCTACGAGCAGTACTTC.

In this sample, this clonotype turned up a few times. The chain employs TRBV10-3 and TRBJ1-1, with unresolved D. Trimming stripped 0 bases from V and 6 bases from J, with 8 bases between. Germline values: CDR1 ENHRY, CDR2 SYGVKD. This CDR3 is 13 amino acids long. CDR3 in amino acids: CAISESGVPEAFF. The CDR3 DNA is TGTGCCATCAGTGAGTCCGGGGTCCCTGAAGCTTTCTTT.

This clonotype came up a few times. The gene calls are TRBV29-1 and TRBJ1-1; 7 bases line up with TRBD1. V lost 3 bases, J lost 5 bases, and 12 bases stayed unmatched. CDR3 length: 15 residues. Germline-derived CDR1 and CDR2 are SQVTM and ANQGSEA. CDR3 region: CSVDETGEGGTEAFF. The CDR3 DNA reads as TGCAGCGTTGATGAAACAGGGGAAGGAGGGACTGAAGCTTTCTTT.

The V gene is TRBV6-5, the J gene TRBJ2-3, with D unresolved. The CDR3 is made up of 14 amino acids. Germline values: CDR1 MNHEY, CDR2 SVGAGI. Trimming took off 0 bases at V and 2 bases at J, with 6 bases between the two ends. The CDR3 loop reads CASSYSGFTDTQYF. The CDR3 bases are TGTGCCAGCAGTTACTCAGGATTCACAGATACGCAGTATTTT.

The rearrangement links TRBV5-5 to TRBJ1-5, with D unresolved. Germline V lookup: CDR1 SGHKS, CDR2 YYEKEE (reference sequence). The CDR3 loop spans 13 amino acids. Between the trimmed V and J ends, which lost 3 bases and 3 bases, there was a span of 7 bases. The CDR3 region is CASSSGYNQPQHF. Written as DNA, the CDR3 is TGTGCCAGCAGCTCGGGGTACAATCAGCCCCAGCATTTT.

The rearrangement joins TRBV18 to TRBJ2-7, with TRBD2 matching 10 bases. Unmatched junction bases numbered 11, after V lost 6 bases and J lost 3 bases. The germline gives CDR1 KGHSH, CDR2 LQKENI. This CDR3 spans 16 amino acids. CDR3 region: CASSPRASGGLYEQYF. CDR3 bases: TGTGCCAGCTCCCCCAGGGCTAGCGGGGGACTCTACGAGCAGTACTTC.

This chain joins TRBV6-5 and TRBJ1-2; D gene uncertain. The V gene's germline CDR1 is MNHEY and CDR2 SVGAGI. This CDR3 comprises 14 residues. Trimming removed 0 bases at V and 2 bases at J, with 7 bases between. CDR3 nucleotides: TGTGCCAGCAGTTACTCGTCGGTAAACTATGGCTACACCTTC. Its translation is CASSYSSVNYGYTF.

This chain links TRBV7-8 with TRBJ2-1; a possible D gene is TRBD2 (7 bases). Trimming took 5 bases from V and 4 from J, leaving 15 bases between them. The V gene's germline CDR1 is SGHVS and CDR2 FQNEAQ. This CDR3 contains 15 residues. Here the CDR3 reads CASSPRGLTYNEQFF. The CDR3 DNA reads TGTGCCAGCAGCCCCAGGGGACTAACATACAATGAGCAGTTCTTC.